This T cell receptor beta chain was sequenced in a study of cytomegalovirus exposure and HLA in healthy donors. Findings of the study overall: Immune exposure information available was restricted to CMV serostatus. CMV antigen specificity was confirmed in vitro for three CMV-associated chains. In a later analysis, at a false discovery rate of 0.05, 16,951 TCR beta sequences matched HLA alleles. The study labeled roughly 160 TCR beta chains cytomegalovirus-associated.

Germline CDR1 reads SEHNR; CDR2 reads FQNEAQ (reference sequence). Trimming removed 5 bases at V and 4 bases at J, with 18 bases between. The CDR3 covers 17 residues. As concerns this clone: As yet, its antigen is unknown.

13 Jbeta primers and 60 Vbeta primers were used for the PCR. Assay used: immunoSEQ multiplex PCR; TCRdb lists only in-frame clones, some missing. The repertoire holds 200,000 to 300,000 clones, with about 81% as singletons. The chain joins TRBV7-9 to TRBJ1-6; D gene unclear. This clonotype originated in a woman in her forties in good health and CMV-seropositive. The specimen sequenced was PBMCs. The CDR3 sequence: CASSLLPGASYNSPLHF. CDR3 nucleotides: TGTGCCAGCAGCCTACTGCCCGGAGCATCTTATAATTCACCCCTCCACTTT.